This is a list of T cell receptor beta chains from one sample in a study of blood T cell repertoires in COVID-19. Data came from immunoSEQ multiplex PCR; TCRdb stores just in-frame clones and leaves some out. The table records around 99,000 clones, over 80% of them present only once. Sequencing input: peripheral blood. Receptors originate from a human donor in a cohort sampled during active COVID-19. Both conserved end residues are part of each CDR3. Fields, in order: D gene, J gene, V gene, clone size, CDR3 DNA, CDR3 protein. D genes are given only for firm matches. Clone size is given for some rows only: seen once, a few or many times, or a class if the clone is expanded.

>TRBD1|TRBJ2-2|TRBV5-1|-
TGCGCCAGCAGCTTGTTGGCAGGGGGCGACATGAACACCGGGGAGCTGTTTTTT
CASSLLAGGDMNTGELFF
>TRBD1|TRBJ1-1|TRBV11-2|-
TGTGCCAGCAGCTTAGCCGGACAGGGGGGCCGGAACACTGAAGCTTTCTTT
CASSLAGQGGRNTEAFF
>TRBD1|TRBJ1-6|TRBV19|-
TGTGCCAGTAGTCTCCGGGACAGGTATTCACCCCTCCACTTT
CASSLRDRYSPLHF
>-|TRBJ1-2|TRBV28|-
TGTGCCAGCAGTTTAGCAGGGCTGGGTGGCTACACCTTC
CASSLAGLGGYTF
>-|TRBJ1-1|TRBV14|few
TGTGCCAGCAGCCCCTGGGGGGGGCCTTTTTCGACCACTGAAGCTTTCTTT
CASSPWGGPFSTTEAFF
>-|TRBJ2-3|TRBV13|-
TGTGCCAGCAGTTGGCAGGGACTCCTTGGCACAGATACGCAGTATTTT
CASSWQGLLGTDTQYF
>-|TRBJ1-6|TRBV4-2|-
TGTGCCAGCAGCCAAGAACCGGGACTCACCCTTCTTCCCGTTAATTCACCCCTCCACTTT
CASSQEPGLTLLPVNSPLHF
>-|TRBJ1-2|TRBV14|-
TGTGCCAGCAGCCACGAGCCTTGGAGGGGTGGCGAAACCTTC
CASSHEPWRGGETF
>TRBD2|TRBJ2-7|TRBV9|few
TGTGCCAGCAGCGTAAGGGCTAGCGGGGACGAGCAGTACTTC
CASSVRASGDEQYF
>-|TRBJ2-3|TRBV7-9|-
TGTGCCAGCAGCCCCTCTCTTGGCACGCTGAGCACAGATACGCAGTATTTT
CASSPSLGTLSTDTQYF
>-|TRBJ1-5|TRBV21-1|few
TGTGCCAGCAGCAAAGAGAGGGCAGGGGTTCAGCCCCAGCATTTT
CASSKERAGVQPQHF
>TRBD1|TRBJ1-2|TRBV28|-
TGTGCCAGCAGTTGGGACAGGGGTAACTATGGCTACACCTTC
CASSWDRGNYGYTF
>-|TRBJ1-1|TRBV4-3|-
TGCGCCAGCAGCCAAGCTTGGGGCGGGCGGGGGGACACTGAAGCTTTCTTT
CASSQAWGGRGDTEAFF
>-|TRBJ1-2|TRBV10-3|-
TGTGCCACCCAAAACTATGGCTACACCTTC
CATQNYGYTF
>TRBD2|TRBJ2-3|TRBV19|-
TGTGCCAGTAGTATAGTTAGCCTAGCGGGAGCAAAAGATACGCAGTATTTT
CASSIVSLAGAKDTQYF
>-|TRBJ2-1|TRBV12-3/TRBV12-4|-
TGTGCCAGCAGGTTGAGTCCCTACAATGAGCAGTTCTTC
CASRLSPYNEQFF